The entry that follows covers one TCR beta chain sequence. A junction boundary mismatches the germline segment, possibly from a read error. This CDR3 is 11 amino acids long. CDR1 GTSNPN and CDR2 SVGIG come from the germline V gene (reference sequence). The source of the sample is a study of blood T cell repertoires in COVID-19. Residents of around 24 US areas, aged roughly 18 to 89 years, made up the participants. Either two negative PCRs, clearance, or symptom resolution qualified Cohort 3 donors as recovered. As processed by the authors: Amplification of reference gene primers provided the estimated nucleated cell counts. The protocol was immunoSEQ multiplex PCR, while the TCRdb copy is restricted to in-frame clones and leaves out a portion. V and J calls and clone size are those listed in that table; D and trimming were worked out from the DNA. The sample records more than 350,000 clones, 87% being singletons.

The sample consisted of PBMCs or T cells enriched from blood (not recorded which). The chain combines TRBV30 with TRBJ1-2; perhaps TRBD1 as D (6 bases). This receptor was identified in a woman aged 50 to 60 who had recovered from COVID-19. The CDR3 nucleotides are TGTGCCTGGAGTGACAGGGCTAGGGCGAACTTC. Translation: CAWSDRARANF.